The T cell receptor beta chain under discussion was sequenced for a study of cytomegalovirus exposure and HLA in healthy donors. Study results and limitations: For most TCR sequences rarity was the rule, although some public TCRs occurred in many donors.

The CDR3 has 15 amino acids. The germline gives CDR1 LGHNA, CDR2 YNFKEQ. V was trimmed by 6 bases and J by 0 bases, leaving 13 bases between them. Some clones are missing from TCRdb's copy, which holds only in-frame ones; the method was immunoSEQ multiplex PCR. Among roughly 150,000 clones listed, approximately 96% were seen once. Concerning this clone: What it recognizes is unknown.

The rearrangement uses TRBV4-2 and TRBJ2-3, with unresolved D. The sample was PBMCs. The TCR comes from a woman between 18 and 29 years old in good health and CMV-seronegative. CDR3 loop: CASRARQSSTDTQYF. In nucleotides, the CDR3 is TGTGCCAGCAGGGCCAGGCAGTCTAGCACAGATACGCAGTATTTT.